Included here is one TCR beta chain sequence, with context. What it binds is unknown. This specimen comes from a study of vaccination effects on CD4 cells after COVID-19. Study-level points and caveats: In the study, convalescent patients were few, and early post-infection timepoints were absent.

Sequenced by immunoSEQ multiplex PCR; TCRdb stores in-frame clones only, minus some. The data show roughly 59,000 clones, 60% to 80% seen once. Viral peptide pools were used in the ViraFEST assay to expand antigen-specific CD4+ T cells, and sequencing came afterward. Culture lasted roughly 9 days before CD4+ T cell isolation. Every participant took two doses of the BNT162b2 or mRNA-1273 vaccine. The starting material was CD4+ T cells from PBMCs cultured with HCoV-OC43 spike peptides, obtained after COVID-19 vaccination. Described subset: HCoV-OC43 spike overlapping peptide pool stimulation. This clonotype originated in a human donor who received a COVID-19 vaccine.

The DNA of the CDR3 is TGTGCCAGCAGTTACGACCGCTCCGGAAACACCATATATTTT. Translating gives CASSYDRSGNTIYF. The chain joins TRBV6-5 to TRBJ1-3; D gene ambiguous. Germline V gene lookup returns CDR1 MNHEY and CDR2 SVGAGI. V was cut by 2 bases and J by 4 bases, with 9 bases left in between. CDR3 length equals 14 residues.